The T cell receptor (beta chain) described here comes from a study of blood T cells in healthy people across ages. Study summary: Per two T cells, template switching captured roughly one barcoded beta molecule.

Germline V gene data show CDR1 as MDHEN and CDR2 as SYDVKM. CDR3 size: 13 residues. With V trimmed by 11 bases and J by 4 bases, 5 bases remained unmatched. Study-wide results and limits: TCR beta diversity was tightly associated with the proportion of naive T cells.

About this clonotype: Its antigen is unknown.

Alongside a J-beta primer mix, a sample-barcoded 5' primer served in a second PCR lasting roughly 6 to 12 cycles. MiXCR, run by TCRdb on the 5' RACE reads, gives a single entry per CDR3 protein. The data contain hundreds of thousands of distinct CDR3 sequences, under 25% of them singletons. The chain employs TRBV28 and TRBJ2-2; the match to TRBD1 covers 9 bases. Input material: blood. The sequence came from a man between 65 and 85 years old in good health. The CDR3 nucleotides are TGTGCCTCCGGGACAGGGAGCACCGGGGAGCTGTTTTTT. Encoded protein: CASGTGSTGELFF.